Presented here are 21 T cell receptor beta chains from one specimen sequenced in a study of blood T cell repertoires in COVID-19. The data were produced by immunoSEQ multiplex PCR, yet TCRdb's version contains in-frame clones alone and is incomplete. Counted here are hundreds of thousands of clones, about 88% occurring once; the ten biggest clones make up 8% to 10%. The material sequenced was PBMCs or T cells enriched from blood (not recorded which). The receptors were sampled from a woman aged 40 to 55 who had recovered from COVID-19.

This clone was seen once. The chain has TRBV3-1 (or the pseudogene TRBV3-2) and TRBJ1-3, with 7 positions matching TRBD1. The CDR3 covers 16 residues. V lost 2 bases, J lost 2 bases, and 6 bases stayed unmatched. Germline V CDR1 and CDR2: LGHDT, YNNKEL (reference sequence). CDR3: CASSQSGQLAGNTIYF. Here the CDR3 DNA reads TGTGCCAGCAGCCAATCGGGACAGCTTGCTGGAAACACCATATATTTT.

The rearrangement uses TRBV24-1 and TRBJ2-1; 11 nucleotides agree with TRBD2. This CDR3 has 16 amino acids. The junction had 7 bases not matched to a gene; V was cut back by 4 bases and J by 6 bases. The germline V gene encodes CDR1 KGHDR and CDR2 SFDVKD. The CDR3 region has the DNA TGTGCCACCAGTGACCCCGGACTAGCGGGCAGCAATGAGCAGTTCTTC. Translation: CATSDPGLAGSNEQFF.

The chain combines TRBV3-1 (or the pseudogene TRBV3-2) with TRBJ2-5; D gene unclear. CDR1 and CDR2 (germline): LGHDT, YNNKEL (reference sequence). Between the trimmed V and J ends, which lost 1 base and 1 base, there was a span of 19 bases. This CDR3 has 18 amino acids. CDR3 sequence (DNA): TGTGCCAGCAGCCAAGGCCCCCTGGCCACCCATCTCCAAGAGACCCAGTACTTC. It encodes CASSQGPLATHLQETQYF.

The V call is TRBV19, the J call TRBJ1-2; D is perhaps TRBD1 (5 bases). The ends were cut back, 7 bases at V and 3 bases at J, with 12 bases in the middle. The CDR3 is 13 amino acids. Looked up from germline, CDR1 is LNHDA and CDR2 is SQIVND (reference sequence). The CDR3 here is CASNRGIDYGYTF. DNA of the CDR3: TGTGCCAGTAATAGGGGTATCGACTATGGCTACACCTTC.

CDR3 DNA sequence: TGTGCCAGCAGCCAAATGCTAGCGGGAACCTACGAGCAGTACTTC. Its translation: CASSQMLAGTYEQYF. The V gene is TRBV3-1 (or the pseudogene TRBV3-2), the J gene TRBJ2-7; 9 bases are a match to TRBD2. Germline CDR1 reads LGHDT; CDR2 reads YNNKEL (reference sequence). CDR3 size: 15 residues. The junction had 4 bases not matched to a gene; V was cut back by 2 bases and J by 2 bases.

The rearrangement uses TRBV2 and TRBJ2-5, with 11 bases identical to TRBD2. The CDR3 is made up of 15 amino acids. Germline-derived CDR1 and CDR2 are SNHLY and FYNNEI. The junction had 9 bases not matched to a gene; V was cut back by 9 bases and J by 3 bases. The CDR3 loop reads CASSGLAGSEETQYF. For the CDR3, the DNA is TGTGCCAGTTCCGGACTAGCGGGTTCTGAAGAGACCCAGTACTTC.

The V and J genes are TRBV7-6 and TRBJ2-7; 14 bases line up with TRBD2. This CDR3 has 15 amino acids. Unmatched junction bases numbered 2, after V lost 5 bases and J lost 2 bases. The germline V gene has CDR1 SGHVS and CDR2 FNYEAQ. CDR3 coding DNA: TGTGCCAGCAGCGGGACTAGCGGGGGCCCCTACGAGCAGTACTTC. It yields the protein CASSGTSGGPYEQYF.

The rearrangement joins TRBV7-6 to TRBJ2-7; weak D call: TRBD2 (5 bases). Germline values: CDR1 SGHVS, CDR2 FNYEAQ. Trimming took 5 bases from V and 5 from J, leaving 22 bases between them. The CDR3 runs 16 residues. The CDR3 protein is CASSLGPGYNGHEQYF. CDR3 in DNA: TGTGCCAGCAGCCTAGGCCCGGGGTATAATGGCCACGAGCAGTACTTC. The entire variable domain, with the rest obtained from reference TRBV7-6 and TRBJ2-7, is as follows: GAGVSQSPRYKVTKRGQDVALRCDPISGHVSLYWYRQALGQGPEFLTYFNYEAQQDKSGLPNDRFSAERPEGSISTLTIQRTEQRDSAMYRCASSLGPGYNGHEQYFGPGTRLTVT.

The rearrangement uses TRBV12-5 and TRBJ2-3; D gene ambiguous. This CDR3 is 13 amino acids long. Trimming pared 5 bases from V and 5 bases from J, leaving 11 bases between. The V gene's germline CDR1 is LGHNT and CDR2 FRNRAP. The CDR3 bases are TGTGCTAGTGGTCCCCGCTCGGGAGATACGCAGTATTTT. It codes for CASGPRSGDTQYF.

This clone was recorded once. The chain uses TRBV27 and TRBJ2-1, with 9 bases aligning to TRBD1. The CDR3 loop spans 14 amino acids. From germline, CDR1 is MNHEY and CDR2 SMNVEV (reference sequence). The V gene end was trimmed by 5 bases and the J gene end by 7 bases; junction bases not matched to a gene: 6. This CDR3 is CASSARGTGNEQFF. Written as DNA, the CDR3 is TGTGCCAGCAGTGCTAGGGGGACAGGGAATGAGCAGTTCTTC.

For the CDR3, the DNA is TGTGCCAGCAGCTTACTAGCGGGAGAGGGCAATGAGCAGTTCTTC. Protein: CASSLLAGEGNEQFF. The V gene is TRBV11-3, the J gene TRBJ2-1; the match to TRBD2 covers 10 bases. Trimming cost V 2 bases and J 6 bases; bases outside gene matches: 4. CDR1 is SGHNT, CDR2 YENEEA, per germline. CDR3 length: 15 amino acids.

This chain connects TRBV27 to TRBJ1-5, with 9 bases aligning to TRBD1. V lost 6 bases to trimming and J lost 6 bases; unmatched junction nucleotides: 9. The CDR3 is 15 amino acids. CDR1 and CDR2 from the germline V gene are MNHEY and SMNVEV (reference sequence). This chain's CDR3 is CASRTLGQGPQPQHF. The CDR3 DNA reads TGTGCCAGCAGGACCCTGGGACAGGGCCCTCAGCCCCAGCATTTT.

The chain employs TRBV7-2 and TRBJ2-7, with 8 bases lining up with TRBD1. CDR1 is SGHTA and CDR2 is FQGNSA in the germline V gene. The CDR3 has 15 residues. The V gene end was trimmed by 1 base and the J gene end by 2 bases; junction bases not matched to a gene: 4. The DNA for the CDR3 is TGTGCCAGCAGCTTAGTGGGGACAGGCACCTACGAGCAGTACTTC. Translation: CASSLVGTGTYEQYF. The full variable domain, completed using reference TRBV7-2 and TRBJ2-7, is GAGVSQSPSNKVTEKGKDVELRCDPISGHTALYWYRQSLGQGLEFLIYFQGNSAPDKSGLPSDRFSAERTGGSVSTLTIQRTQQEDSAVYLCASSLVGTGTYEQYFGPGTRLTVT.

This chain links TRBV12-3 or TRBV12-4 with TRBJ2-7, with no clear D. Trimming shortened V by 8 bases and J by 3 bases, and 11 bases separated the two germline ends. The CDR3 is 12 amino acids. CDR3 DNA sequence: TGTGCCAGCTCTATCCCAGGCTACGAGCAGTACTTC. Translated, it gives CASSIPGYEQYF.

V usage is TRBV12-3 or TRBV12-4 and J usage is TRBJ1-2; D not certain. The V and J ends lost 6 bases and 8 bases respectively, with 16 bases between them. This CDR3 comprises 13 residues. The chain's CDR3 is CASSQVATGGYTF. CDR3 bases: TGTGCCAGCAGCCAAGTGGCTACGGGAGGCTACACCTTC.

This clone was seen a handful of times. The chain recombines TRBV6-4 with TRBJ2-2, with 8 bases identical to TRBD2. The CDR3 has 13 residues. The germline V gene has CDR1 MRHNA and CDR2 SNTAGT. V lost 5 bases, J lost 4 bases, and 0 bases stayed unmatched. The CDR3 nucleotides are TGTGCCAGCAGTAGCGGGAGCACCGGGGAGCTGTTTTTT. It is translated as CASSSGSTGELFF.

The genes are TRBV19 and TRBJ1-2; 7 bases are shared with TRBD1. The length of the CDR3 is 16 residues. V was clipped by 3 bases and J by 3 bases; unmatched bases: 10. Germline loops: CDR1 LNHDA, CDR2 SQIVND (reference sequence). DNA of the CDR3: TGTGCCAGTAGTATGTCCGCGGACAGGCTATACTATGGCTACACCTTC. It is translated as CASSMSADRLYYGYTF.

V is TRBV11-2 and J is TRBJ1-2; unclear D gene. This CDR3 has 15 amino acids. V dropped 1 base and J dropped 8 bases, with 17 bases sitting between them. Germline V gene lookup returns CDR1 SGHAT and CDR2 FQNNGV. CDR3 DNA: TGTGCCAGCAGCTTAGTGGCGGGTGGCCCCGGGGGCTACACCTTC. Protein sequence: CASSLVAGGPGGYTF.

This clone was seen only once. The same CDR3 can be traced to other DNA sequences in this sample. This rearrangement joins TRBV18 to TRBJ1-2; TRBD1 matches 7 bases. Germline trimming cut 3 bases from V and 3 bases from J; bases unmatched to any gene: 1. In germline, CDR1 is KGHSH, CDR2 LQKENI. CDR3 length: 13 amino acids. CDR3 sequence (DNA): TGTGCCAGCTCACCTACAGGGGACTATGGCTACACCTTC. Its translation is CASSPTGDYGYTF.

The rearrangement links TRBV21-1 to TRBJ2-2; TRBD1, as called in the table, went unchecked against the DNA. TRBV21-1 has pseudogene status. The CDR3 extends over 15 amino acids. The CDR3 here is CASSKVYRNTGELFF. In DNA form, the CDR3 reads TGTGCCAGCAGCAAAGTATACAGAAACACCGGGGAGCTGTTTTTT.

The V call is TRBV7-8, the J call TRBJ1-6; 9 bases are a match to TRBD1. The V segment lost 1 base and the J segment 6 bases; nucleotides outside the gene matches: 4. Per germline, CDR1 SGHVS and CDR2 FQNEAQ. The CDR3 totals 16 residues. CDR3 DNA sequence: TGTGCCAGCAGCTTAGTCCGGGACAGGGTTAATTCACCCCTCCACTTT. Amino acid sequence: CASSLVRDRVNSPLHF.